This paragraph reports one T cell receptor beta chain. These data belong to a study of beta chain features in type 1 diabetes. Expressed TCRB transcripts were sequenced after all isolated RNA was converted to cDNA. Regulatory, naive and central memory T cell samples averaged approximately 3.4 million reads. Method: immunoSEQ multiplex PCR; TCRdb's copy keeps in-frame clones and lacks some. This table has 150,000 to 200,000 clones, just over 9% appearing once. Germline CDR1 is SGHNT and CDR2 is YYREEE (reference sequence). CDR3 size: 15 residues. Trimming shortened V by 7 bases and J by 1 base, and 16 bases separated the two germline ends.

Sequencing input: central memory CD4+ T cells from blood. This receptor was identified in a woman younger than 30 in good health. The chain recombines TRBV5-4 with TRBJ2-3; D possibly corresponds to TRBD2 (6 bases). The CDR3 DNA reads TGTGCCAGCTGGGTCCGGGCTAGCGGCACAGATACGCAGTATTTT. Amino acids: CASWVRASGTDTQYF.